The 28 T cell receptor beta chains below were found in one sample sequenced in a study of T-cell reconstitution after alpha-beta-depleted transplantation in children (dated by TCRdb to about 2016). Receptors were amplified or captured by PCR. The instrument given in TCRdb is Illumina HiSeq 2500. TCR library preparation used molecular barcoding, with unique molecular identifiers applied to normalize quantification of the TCRbeta repertoire. The public sequencing data were trimmed at Q25 with fastp and processed into clonotypes with MiXCR by TCRdb, which kept only in-frame beta chains. Rows with a matching CDR3 protein are joined into one entry that keeps the most common DNA and genes. The sample data list 450,000 to 600,000 distinct CDR3 sequences, and 15% to 20% of these were observed just once. Approximately 3% of the sample comes from the top ten. The input for sequencing was PBMCs from the stem cell graft donor, taken from the stem cell graft. These receptors all stem from a human donor who donated a stem cell graft to a child with acute lymphoblastic leukemia.

This clonotype has a handful of counts. This chain connects TRBV19 to TRBJ2-7; a weak D match, TRBD1 (6 bases). Trimming took off 7 bases at V and 2 bases at J, with 12 bases between the two ends. The CDR3 is made up of 13 amino acids. The germline V gene encodes CDR1 LNHDA and CDR2 SQIVND (reference sequence). The CDR3 sequence: CASTDRQTYEQYF. The CDR3 coding sequence is TGTGCCAGTACTGACAGGCAAACCTACGAGCAGTACTTC. Together with reference TRBV19 and TRBJ2-7, the CDR3 gives the full variable domain: DGGITQSPKYLFRKEGQNVTLSCEQNLNHDAMYWYRQDPGQGLRLIYYSQIVNDFQKGDIAEGYSVSREKKESFPLTVTSAQKNPTAFYLCASTDRQTYEQYFGPGTRLTVT.

The chain links TRBV6-1 to TRBJ2-7, with 9 bases aligning to TRBD2. With V trimmed by 6 bases and J by 6 bases, 15 bases remained unmatched. The CDR3 has 16 amino acids. Germline V gene lookup returns CDR1 MNHNS and CDR2 SASEGT. The CDR3 nucleotides read TGTGCCAGCAGAACATCGTTAGCGGGAGCGCTATCCGAGCAGTACTTC. It specifies CASRTSLAGALSEQYF.

This clonotype has just a few counts. The chain uses TRBV15 and TRBJ2-5; TRBD1 matches at 9 bases. V lost 8 bases, J lost 3 bases, and 7 bases stayed unmatched. In germline, CDR1 is LNHNV, CDR2 YYDKDF (reference sequence). This CDR3 region has 14 residues. The CDR3 region is CATATGTGKETQYF. In nucleotides, the CDR3 is TGTGCCACCGCTACCGGGACAGGGAAAGAGACCCAGTACTTC.

This chain joins TRBV9 and TRBJ2-3; no reliable D call. Trimming removed 3 bases at V and 0 bases at J, with 8 bases between. Germline V gene sequence: CDR1 SGDLS, CDR2 YYNGEE. The CDR3 runs to 14 residues. The CDR3 DNA follows: TGTGCCAGCAGCGCGACTCCTAGCACAGATACGCAGTATTTT. The encoded protein is CASSATPSTDTQYF. The full variable domain, rest sourced from reference TRBV9 and TRBJ2-3, is DSGVTQTPKHLITATGQRVTLRCSPRSGDLSVYWYQQSLDQGLQFLIQYYNGEERAKGNILERFSAQQFPDLHSELNLSSLELGDSALYFCASSATPSTDTQYFGPGTRLTVL.

This clonotype was recorded at least ten times. One end of the junction fails to match germline, which may point to a read error. This chain connects TRBV3-1 to TRBJ2-7; 10 positions agree with TRBD2. The CDR3 runs 12 residues. The germline gives CDR1 LGHDT, CDR2 YNNKEL (reference sequence). CDR3 protein: CASSHLGLAINF. The CDR3 region has the DNA TGTGCCAGCAGCCACCTGGGACTAGCGATAAACTTC.

This clonotype was seen a few times. The chain recombines TRBV5-1 with TRBJ2-5; D not resolved. The CDR3 is 12 amino acids. Germline CDR1 reads SGHRS; CDR2 reads YFSETQ. Trimming took off 4 bases at V and 5 bases at J, with 9 bases between the two ends. CDR3 coding DNA: TGCGCCAGCAGCAGTCAGGTTGAGACCCAGTACTTC. Its translation: CASSSQVETQYF.

This chain connects TRBV5-1 to TRBJ2-1; D uncertain. This CDR3 has 13 residues. The germline V gene has CDR1 SGHRS and CDR2 YFSETQ. V gave up 2 bases and J gave up 6 bases, with 9 bases separating them. For the CDR3, the DNA is TGCGCCAGCAGCTTATCCTTCGCCAATGAGCAGTTCTTC. Translated, it gives CASSLSFANEQFF.

The V call is TRBV24-1, the J call TRBJ2-1, with 11 positions matching TRBD2. Trimming removed 10 bases from V and 10 bases from J; junction bases left unmatched: 14. The germline V gene has CDR1 KGHDR and CDR2 SFDVKD. The CDR3 spans 15 residues. The CDR3 sequence: CATNRFVASGREQFF. In DNA, the CDR3 is TGTGCCACGAACAGGTTCGTGGCTAGCGGGAGGGAGCAGTTCTTC.

This clonotype was seen a handful of times. The chain couples TRBV5-1 to TRBJ1-2, with D possibly matching TRBD1 (5 bases). CDR1 SGHRS and CDR2 YFSETQ come from the germline V gene. Trimming removed 10 bases at V and 8 bases at J, with 24 bases between. The CDR3 spans 14 residues. As DNA, the CDR3 is TGCGCCGGTGGAGAAGGGGACGGCGTAGGAGGCTACACCTTC. Translated: CAGGEGDGVGGYTF.

In its sample, this clonotype was seen a few times. The V call is TRBV7-8, the J call TRBJ1-3; D gene uncertain. V lost 1 base and J lost 7, with 8 bases in between. This CDR3 comprises 13 residues. The germline gives CDR1 SGHVS, CDR2 FQNEAQ. The CDR3, as DNA: TGTGCCAGCAGCTTAGATATGGTGAACACCATATATTTT. This codes for CASSLDMVNTIYF.

The sample holds many counts of this clonotype. The J gene is TRBJ2-3, the V gene TRBV7-9, with D maybe TRBD2 (6 bases). Germline V gene sequence: CDR1 SEHNR, CDR2 FQNEAQ (reference sequence). Between the trimmed V and J ends, which lost 1 base and 5 bases, there was a span of 13 bases. CDR3 length equals 15 residues. CDR3: CASSLVPSERDTQYF. The CDR3 coding sequence is TGTGCCAGCAGCTTAGTACCTAGCGAGCGAGATACGCAGTATTTT. The entire variable domain, with the rest obtained from reference TRBV7-9 and TRBJ2-3, is as follows: DTGVSQNPRHKITKRGQNVTFRCDPISEHNRLYWYRQTLGQGPEFLTYFQNEAQLEKSRLLSDRFSAERPKGSFSTLEIQRTEQGDSAMYLCASSLVPSERDTQYFGPGTRLTVL.

The CDR3 is CASSVEAGYEQYF. The CDR3 DNA follows: TGTGCCAGCAGCGTAGAGGCGGGGTACGAGCAGTACTTC. The V and J genes are TRBV9 and TRBJ2-7, with D maybe TRBD2 (6 bases). The CDR3 contains 13 residues. Germline V gene data show CDR1 as SGDLS and CDR2 as YYNGEE. Between the trimmed V and J ends, which lost 0 bases and 4 bases, there was a span of 8 bases.

The table lists this clonotype with a few counts. This rearrangement joins TRBV12-3 or TRBV12-4 to TRBJ2-3, with TRBD1 matching over 7 bases. The ends lost 6 bases at V and 6 bases at J; junction bases unmatched: 12. CDR3 length: 15 amino acids. The chain's CDR3 is CASSREGARGDTQYF. DNA of the CDR3: TGTGCCAGCAGCCGCGAGGGGGCGCGAGGGGATACGCAGTATTTT.

This clonotype has only a few counts. The rearrangement joins TRBV7-3 to TRBJ2-3, with a tentative D call TRBD2 (5 bases). CDR1 and CDR2 from the germline V gene are SGHTA and FQGTGA. V was clipped by 2 bases and J by 4 bases, with 22 bases between them. CDR3 length: 18 amino acids. CDR3: CASSLSPHREFGSDTQYF. In nucleotides, the CDR3 is TGTGCCAGCAGCTTATCCCCCCATAGGGAGTTTGGATCAGATACGCAGTATTTT.

This clonotype has more than one count but fewer than ten. The gene calls are TRBV4-1 and TRBJ2-7; D remains ambiguous. In germline, CDR1 is MGHRA, CDR2 YSYEKL. The CDR3 is 15 residues long. Between the trimmed V and J ends, which lost 2 bases and 2 bases, there was a span of 13 bases. The CDR3 is CASSQTMENPYEQYF. DNA for the CDR3: TGCGCCAGCAGCCAAACGATGGAGAACCCCTACGAGCAGTACTTC.

The chain employs TRBV19 and TRBJ2-7; 8 nucleotides agree with TRBD2. The V gene's germline CDR1 is LNHDA and CDR2 SQIVND (reference sequence). There are 15 residues in the CDR3. The junction had 10 bases not matched to a gene; V was cut back by 5 bases and J by 4 bases. CDR3 bases: TGTGCCAGTAGTGCCCGCGGGGGGCGCTGGTACGAGCAGTACTTC. This gives the protein CASSARGGRWYEQYF.

This clonotype appeared a few times. The genes are TRBV11-2 and TRBJ2-7, with D tentatively TRBD1 (9 bases). V lost 2 bases to trimming and J lost 0 bases, with 23 bases between them. The CDR3 loop spans 19 amino acids. CDR1 is SGHAT, CDR2 FQNNGV, per germline. CDR3 sequence: CASSLLDRGLVGSSYEQYF. CDR3 bases: TGTGCCAGCAGCTTATTGGACAGGGGACTAGTAGGGAGCTCCTACGAGCAGTACTTC.

This clonotype was seen more than once but under ten times. This rearrangement joins TRBV10-3 to TRBJ2-5; the match to TRBD2 covers 8 bases. V was clipped by 4 bases and J by 4 bases; unmatched bases: 5. CDR1 is ENHRY, CDR2 SYGVKD, per germline. This CDR3 contains 14 residues. The CDR3 DNA reads TGTGCCATCAGTGCCGGGACTAGGATAGAGACCCAGTACTTC. The encoded protein is CAISAGTRIETQYF.

The rearrangement links TRBV5-1 to TRBJ2-3; no clear D gene. V lost 1 base, J lost 4 bases, and 7 bases lay in between. Germline lookup yields CDR1 SGHRS and CDR2 YFSETQ. The CDR3 has 13 residues. The CDR3 DNA reads TGCGCCAGCAGCTTGTTAGATCCAGATACGCAGTATTTT. It is translated as CASSLLDPDTQYF.

This clonotype turned up a few times. This sequence joins TRBV10-1 and TRBJ1-1; possible D gene TRBD1, 6 bases. CDR1 and CDR2 from the germline V gene are WNHNN and SYGVQD (reference sequence). This CDR3 contains 19 residues. The CDR3 DNA is TGCGCAATAGCTGGCCGAGGACAGACGGGGGGCTTACTTAGGGCTGAAGCTTTCTTT. This encodes CAIAGRGQTGGLLRAEAFF.

This clonotype was seen a handful of times. The chain joins TRBV6-5 to TRBJ2-2, with TRBD1 matching 9 bases. CDR1 and CDR2 (germline): MNHEY, SVGAGI. Losses at the gene ends were 2 bases for V and 7 bases for J; bases not matched to a gene: 8. The CDR3 has 16 amino acids. The DNA of the CDR3 is TGTGCCAGCAGTTACCCCTACAGGGGGCGGGTCGGGGAGCTGTTTTTT. This encodes CASSYPYRGRVGELFF.

This clonotype was detected only a few times. The chain links TRBV12-3 or TRBV12-4 to TRBJ1-2; a possible D gene is TRBD1 (5 bases). Trimming pared 8 bases from V and 0 bases from J, leaving 13 bases between. The CDR3 covers 14 residues. The CDR3 loop is CASGWGESNYGYTF. DNA of the CDR3: TGTGCCAGCGGGTGGGGGGAGTCTAACTATGGCTACACCTTC.

This clonotype came up a few times. The CDR3 DNA is TGTGCCAGCAGTTTTCTTAGCGGGAGGAATGAGCAGTTCTTC. It is translated as CASSFLSGRNEQFF. The chain has TRBV6-5 and TRBJ2-1, with 10 bases lining up with TRBD2. The CDR3 has 14 residues. V was pared by 4 bases and J by 7 bases, with 4 bases of the junction left unmatched. Per the germline V gene, CDR1 is MNHEY and CDR2 is SVGAGI.

V is TRBV27 and J is TRBJ1-4; D not resolved. The V gene lost 3 bases and the J gene lost 2 bases, with 7 bases spanning the gap. The germline V gene encodes CDR1 MNHEY and CDR2 SMNVEV (reference sequence). This CDR3 is built from 14 residues. The CDR3 DNA sequence: TGTGCCAGCAGTTTTCGGGGTACTAATGAAAAACTGTTTTTT. Protein sequence: CASSFRGTNEKLFF.

Remarks on this clonotype: A junction end diverges from the germline sequence, so it may reflect a read error. The chain is built from TRBV5-1 and TRBJ2-7; the match to TRBD1 covers 7 bases. Germline CDR1 SGHRS, CDR2 YFSETQ. CDR3 length: 11 residues. DNA for the CDR3: TGCGCCAGCAGCGGGAACGGGACAGCGTCCTTC. Translation: CASSGNGTASF.

V is TRBV20-1 and J is TRBJ2-5; TRBD1 matches 7 bases. Germline CDR1 is DFQATT and CDR2 is SNEGSKA (reference sequence). V shed 5 bases, J shed 5 bases, and the junction held 11 bases outside the gene matches. This CDR3 has 14 amino acids. CDR3 DNA: TGCAGTGCTTCGTCGGGACAGCGATGGGAGACCCAGTACTTC. As protein: CSASSGQRWETQYF.

This clonotype appeared a few times. The chain carries TRBV2 and TRBJ2-4; D is unresolved. Trimming removed 6 bases at V and 0 bases at J, with 6 bases between. From germline, CDR1 is SNHLY and CDR2 FYNNEI. The CDR3 totals 13 residues. For the CDR3, the DNA is TGTGCCAGCAGCAGAGTAGCCAAAAACATTCAGTACTTC. It encodes CASSRVAKNIQYF.

There are a few counts of this clonotype. The CDR3 region is CSASGQSYEQYF. CDR3 in DNA: TGCAGTGCTTCAGGACAGTCCTACGAGCAGTACTTC. J is TRBJ2-7 and V is TRBV20-1; perhaps TRBD1 as D (6 bases). Per the germline V gene, CDR1 is DFQATT and CDR2 is SNEGSKA (reference sequence). The CDR3 loop spans 12 amino acids. V was trimmed by 5 bases and J by 1 base, leaving 9 bases between them.